This T cell receptor (beta chain) is from a study of cytomegalovirus exposure and HLA in healthy donors. It was with 60 Vbeta and 13 Jbeta primers that the PCR ran. Clones were read by immunoSEQ multiplex PCR, and TCRdb kept only the in-frame ones, dropping some. Among some 190,000 clones, more than 75% were seen once, and the ten largest hold roughly 15%. This clone has only a few counts. The CDR3 extends over 13 amino acids. Trimming stripped 2 bases from V and 5 bases from J, with 9 bases between. CDR1 SGHTA and CDR2 FQGTGA come from the germline V gene. Sequenced material: PBMCs. This clonotype originated in a woman aged 25 to 39 in good health and CMV-seropositive. J is TRBJ1-1 and V is TRBV7-3; D is uncertain. CDR3 sequence reads: CASSLEGRTEAFF. CDR3 coding DNA: TGTGCCAGCAGCTTAGAGGGTCGGACTGAAGCTTTCTTT.